One and the same sample provided the 16 T cell receptor beta chains below, sequenced in a study of T cells in Graves' hyperthyroidism and ophthalmopathy. RNA transcripts served as the template for amplifying TCR beta CDR3 regions. With the HTBI primer set, the TCR CDR3 went through a first round of RT-PCR. TCRdb reprocessed the multiplex PCR reads with MiXCR, giving one entry per CDR3 protein. The repertoire holds more than 500,000 distinct CDR3 sequences, with about 16% as singletons. Sequencing input: blood. The receptors stem from a young woman with Graves' hyperthyroidism.

This clonotype was recorded many times. The chain carries TRBV5-1 and TRBJ2-1; 9 positions agree with TRBD1. With V trimmed by 3 bases and J by 3 bases, 4 bases remained unmatched. Germline lookup yields CDR1 SGHRS and CDR2 YFSETQ. The CDR3 has 15 amino acids. The CDR3 nucleotides read TGCGCCAGCAGCTCGGGACAGGGTAACTACAATGAGCAGTTCTTC. This gives the protein CASSSGQGNYNEQFF.

The sample holds many counts of this clonotype. This chain connects TRBV28 to TRBJ1-2; TRBD1 aligns across 10 bases. The germline CDR1 and CDR2 sequences are MDHEN and SYDVKM. The J segment lost 2 bases and the V segment lost 5 bases, leaving 5 bases of the junction unmatched. There are 15 residues in the CDR3. The CDR3 nucleotides are TGTGCCAGCAGTCCGGACAGGGGGTTCAACTATGGCTACACCTTC. Translating gives CASSPDRGFNYGYTF.

This clonotype was seen only a few times. V and J are TRBV25-1 and TRBJ1-1, with a possible D match to TRBD1 (5 bases). V was pared by 3 bases and J by 3 bases, with 11 bases between. Per germline, CDR1 MGHDK and CDR2 SYGVNS. This CDR3 comprises 14 residues. Here the CDR3 DNA reads TGTGCCAGCAGTGACAAGGGGTGGGACACTGAAGCTTTCTTT. Residues: CASSDKGWDTEAFF.

This clonotype was recorded a few times. V gene TRBV28 combines with J gene TRBJ1-5; D ambiguous. Germline CDR1 MDHEN, CDR2 SYDVKM. Trimming removed 2 bases at V and 1 base at J, with 12 bases between. CDR3 length: 16 amino acids. The CDR3 spells CASSLDTGLSNQPQHF. Here the CDR3 DNA reads TGTGCCAGCAGTTTAGATACGGGTTTGAGCAATCAGCCCCAGCATTTT.

The genes are TRBV20-1 and TRBJ2-1; the D gene could be TRBD1 or TRBD2 (5 bases each). Germline CDR1 DFQATT, CDR2 SNEGSKA (reference sequence). V lost 5 bases to trimming and J lost 6 bases, with 14 bases between them. CDR3 length: 13 amino acids. The CDR3 spells CSAVGPKGNEQFF. The CDR3 nucleotides read TGCAGTGCTGTGGGACCCAAGGGCAATGAGCAGTTCTTC.

In its sample, this clonotype was seen many times. V and J are TRBV12-3 or TRBV12-4 and TRBJ2-4, with TRBD1 identical over 9 bases. The CDR3 extends over 18 amino acids. V shed 3 bases, J shed 7 bases, and the junction held 16 bases outside the gene matches. In DNA, the CDR3 is TGTGCCAGCAGTTTGGGACAGGGCAAAGCCAAAGAAGGGAACATTCAGTACTTC. This gives the protein CASSLGQGKAKEGNIQYF.

This clonotype was seen a few times. One junction end disagrees with the germline gene, perhaps due to a read error. The chain joins TRBV20-1 to TRBJ1-2, with 10 bases aligning to TRBD1. Germline-derived CDR1 and CDR2 are DFQATT and SNEGSKA (reference sequence). This CDR3 comprises 11 residues. The CDR3 spells CSARHDGTGVF. The CDR3 coding sequence is TGCAGTGCTAGACATGACGGGACAGGGGTTTTC.

This clonotype was detected only once. A much larger clone lies a single base off, so this may be a read error. This sequence joins TRBV20-1 and TRBJ2-1; the match to TRBD2 covers 8 bases. CDR1 is DFQATT and CDR2 is SNEGSKA in the germline V gene (reference sequence). CDR3 size: 16 residues. This CDR3 is CSTPRGLDFANNELFF. CDR3 nucleotide sequence: TGCAGTACACCAAGGGGACTAGATTTCGCCAACAATGAGCTGTTCTTC.

At least ten counts were recorded for this clonotype. The chain has TRBV28 and TRBJ2-2; D is ambiguous. V lost 7 bases, J lost 0 bases, and 6 bases lay in between. The CDR3 contains 13 residues. The V gene's germline CDR1 is MDHEN and CDR2 SYDVKM. CDR3 sequence reads: CASNHPNTGELFF. Written as DNA, the CDR3 is TGTGCCAGCAATCACCCGAACACCGGGGAGCTGTTTTTT.

At least ten counts were recorded for this clonotype. This sequence joins TRBV28 and TRBJ1-2, with 8 positions matching TRBD1. The CDR3 has 20 residues. CDR1 MDHEN and CDR2 SYDVKM come from the germline V gene. The junction had 21 bases not matched to a gene; V was cut back by 1 base and J by 5 bases. This CDR3 reads CASSLLRAQGAPEGYYGYTF. The CDR3, as DNA: TGTGCCAGCAGTTTATTGCGGGCGCAGGGGGCGCCGGAGGGTTATTATGGCTACACCTTC.

This clonotype occurred once. This sequence joins TRBV19 and TRBJ2-7; TRBD1 matches at 7 bases. This CDR3 is 16 amino acids long. Germline CDR1 and CDR2: LNHDA and SQIVND (reference sequence). Losses at the gene ends were 5 bases for V and 0 bases for J; bases not matched to a gene: 10. The CDR3: CASSRPGQRSSYEQYF. The CDR3 coding sequence is TGTGCCAGTAGTCGTCCGGGACAGCGGAGCTCCTACGAGCAGTACTTC.

At least ten counts were recorded for this clonotype. The chain recombines TRBV28 with TRBJ2-3; D ambiguous. The CDR3 runs 13 residues. Trimming removed 2 bases at V and 4 bases at J, with 7 bases between. The germline V gene encodes CDR1 MDHEN and CDR2 SYDVKM. For the CDR3, the DNA is TGTGCCAGCAGTTTAAGGTTCGCAGATACGCAGTATTTT. Translated, it gives CASSLRFADTQYF.

This clonotype came up many times. The chain employs TRBV28 and TRBJ2-4, with 7 nucleotides matching TRBD2. Germline CDR1 MDHEN, CDR2 SYDVKM. The length of the CDR3 is 15 residues. Trimming at V came to 10 bases and at J to 2 bases, leaving 11 bases not matched to a gene. CDR3 DNA: TGTGCCACCACCGCTAGCGGACGGACCAAAAACATTCAGTACTTC. Translation: CATTASGRTKNIQYF.

Comments on this clonotype: A read error is possible here, since a much larger clone lies one base away. V gene TRBV12-3 or TRBV12-4 combines with J gene TRBJ1-4, with TRBD1 matching over 9 bases. This CDR3 contains 14 residues. The CDR3 spells CATRFTGGEEKLLF. For the CDR3, the DNA is TGTGCCACCAGGTTTACAGGGGGCGAGGAAAAACTGCTTTTT.

This clonotype occurred a few times. The chain employs TRBV30 and TRBJ2-7; 9 nucleotides align to TRBD1. The germline CDR1 and CDR2 sequences are GTSNPN and SVGIG (reference sequence). With V trimmed by 3 bases and J by 5 bases, 8 bases remained unmatched. CDR3 length: 14 residues. CDR3 region: CAWRTGTGLDEQYF. CDR3 bases: TGTGCCTGGAGAACCGGGACAGGGTTGGACGAGCAGTACTTC.

This clonotype was detected ten times or more. The chain combines TRBV30 with TRBJ2-7; D tentatively reads TRBD1 or TRBD2 (5 bases each). Germline CDR1 is GTSNPN and CDR2 is SVGIG (reference sequence). Trimming took 1 base from V and 0 from J, leaving 13 bases between them. The CDR3 is 15 amino acids. CDR3 amino acids: CAWSAGTESSYEQYF. In DNA form, the CDR3 reads TGTGCCTGGAGTGCTGGGACCGAAAGCTCCTACGAGCAGTACTTC.